A selection of T cell receptor beta chains follows, all from one sample in a study of T cell changes during pregnancy in multiple sclerosis. Profiled with immunoSEQ multiplex PCR; TCRdb holds only in-frame clones, not every one. This table has 40,000 to 60,000 clones, roughly 94% appearing once. This specimen was CD4+ T cells from peripheral blood mononuclear cells, taken in the first trimester of pregnancy. The receptors were sampled from a female donor with multiple sclerosis, enrolled in a pregnancy study. Each CDR3 is given with its conserved first and last residue. Fields, in order: CDR3 DNA, CDR3 protein, D gene, J gene, V gene. The D gene is left open where the match is weak.

cdr3_nt: TGTGCCAGCAGCACCCTAGGACTGGGTAACACTGAAGCTTTCTTT
cdr3_aa: CASSTLGLGNTEAFF
d_call: .
j_call: TRBJ1-1
v_call: TRBV7-2

cdr3_nt: TGCGCCAGCAGCTTGGGGGCTGCTGCCCAAGGGGCCAACGTCCTGACTTTC
cdr3_aa: CASSLGAAAQGANVLTF
d_call: .
j_call: TRBJ2-6
v_call: TRBV5-1

cdr3_nt: TGCAGCGTTGAATTTAGCGGGGGGGGATTCGGGGAGCTGTTTTTT
cdr3_aa: CSVEFSGGGFGELFF
d_call: TRBD2
j_call: TRBJ2-2
v_call: TRBV29-1

cdr3_nt: TGTGCCAGCAGTTACGGACAGGGTGGGGTCACAGATACGCAGTATTTT
cdr3_aa: CASSYGQGGVTDTQYF
d_call: TRBD1
j_call: TRBJ2-3
v_call: TRBV6-6

cdr3_nt: TGCGCCAGCAGCTTAGCGGGGGAGTCCTACAATGAGCAGTTCTTC
cdr3_aa: CASSLAGESYNEQFF
d_call: TRBD2
j_call: TRBJ2-1
v_call: TRBV5-1

cdr3_nt: TGCGCCAGCAGCCGACTAAGCACAGATACGCAGTATTTT
cdr3_aa: CASSRLSTDTQYF
d_call: .
j_call: TRBJ2-3
v_call: TRBV4-1

cdr3_nt: TGTGCCAGTAGTGTTCGGGACGGGGGGTTCACCGAGCAGTACTTC
cdr3_aa: CASSVRDGGFTEQYF
d_call: TRBD2
j_call: TRBJ2-7
v_call: TRBV19

cdr3_nt: TGTGCCAGCAGCCAGCGAACTACCTACAATGAGCAGTTCTTC
cdr3_aa: CASSQRTTYNEQFF
d_call: .
j_call: TRBJ2-1
v_call: TRBV14

cdr3_nt: TGTGCCAGTACGGTCCCATCCGGGGAGCTGTTTTTT
cdr3_aa: CASTVPSGELFF
d_call: .
j_call: TRBJ2-2
v_call: TRBV19

cdr3_nt: TGTGCCAGTAATCCGGGACTAGCGGCTACCGGGGAGCTGTTTTTT
cdr3_aa: CASNPGLAATGELFF
d_call: TRBD2
j_call: TRBJ2-2
v_call: TRBV19

cdr3_nt: TGTGCCACCCAGAGCGAGGGACAGGGGCAATACGAGCAGTACTTC
cdr3_aa: CATQSEGQGQYEQYF
d_call: TRBD1
j_call: TRBJ2-7
v_call: TRBV19

cdr3_nt: TGTGCCAGCAGCTTTGGGACCGGGGGTGAGCAGTTCTTC
cdr3_aa: CASSFGTGGEQFF
d_call: .
j_call: TRBJ2-1
v_call: TRBV11-2

cdr3_nt: TGTGCCAGCAGCTTCGGGGGGCAAATCTATAATTCACCCCTCCACTTT
cdr3_aa: CASSFGGQIYNSPLHF
d_call: .
j_call: TRBJ1-6
v_call: TRBV5-5